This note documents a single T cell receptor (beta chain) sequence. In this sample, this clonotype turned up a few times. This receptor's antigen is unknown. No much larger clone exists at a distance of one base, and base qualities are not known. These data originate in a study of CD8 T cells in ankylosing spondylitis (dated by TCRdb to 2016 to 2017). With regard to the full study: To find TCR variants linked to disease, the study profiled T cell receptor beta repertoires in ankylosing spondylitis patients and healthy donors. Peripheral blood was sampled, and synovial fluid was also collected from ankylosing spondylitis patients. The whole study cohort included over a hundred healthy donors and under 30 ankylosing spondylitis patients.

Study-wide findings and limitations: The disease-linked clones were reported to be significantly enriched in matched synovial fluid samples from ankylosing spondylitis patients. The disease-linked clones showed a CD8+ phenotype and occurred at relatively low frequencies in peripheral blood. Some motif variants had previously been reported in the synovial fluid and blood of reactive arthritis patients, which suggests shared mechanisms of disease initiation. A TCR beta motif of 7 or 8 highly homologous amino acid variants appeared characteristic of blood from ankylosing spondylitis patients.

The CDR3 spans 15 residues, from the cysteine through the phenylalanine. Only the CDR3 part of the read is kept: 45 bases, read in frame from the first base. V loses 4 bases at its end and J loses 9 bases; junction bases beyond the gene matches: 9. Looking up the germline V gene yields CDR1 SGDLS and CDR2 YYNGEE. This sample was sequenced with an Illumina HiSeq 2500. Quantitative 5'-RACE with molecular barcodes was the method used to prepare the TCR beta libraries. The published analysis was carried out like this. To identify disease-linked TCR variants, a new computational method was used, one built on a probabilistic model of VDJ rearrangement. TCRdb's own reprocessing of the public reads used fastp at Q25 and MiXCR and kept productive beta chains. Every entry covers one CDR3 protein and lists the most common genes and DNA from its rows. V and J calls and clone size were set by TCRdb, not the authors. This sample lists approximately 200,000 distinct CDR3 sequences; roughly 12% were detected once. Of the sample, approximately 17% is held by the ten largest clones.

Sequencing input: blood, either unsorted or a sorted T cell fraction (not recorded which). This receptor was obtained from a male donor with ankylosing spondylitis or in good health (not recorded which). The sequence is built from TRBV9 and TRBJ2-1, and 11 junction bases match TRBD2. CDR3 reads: CASSPLAGGQGEQFF. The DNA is TGTGCCAGCAGCCCCCTAGCGGGAGGCCAGGGTGAGCAGTTCTTC.